Listed below are T cell receptor beta chains from one sample, sequenced in a study of blood T cell repertoires in COVID-19. Some clones are missing from TCRdb's copy, which holds only in-frame ones; the method was immunoSEQ multiplex PCR. The repertoire has fewer than 350,000 clones, roughly nine tenths of them found once; the top ten carry about 8.7%. Sequenced material: peripheral blood. Every receptor here comes from a man between 40 and 49 years old with active or convalescent COVID-19. Each CDR3 is given with its conserved first and last residue. The D gene is left open where the match is weak. Clone size is shown for a subset of rows, as once, few, many or a class of expanded clone.

j_call v_call clone_size d_call cdr3_aa cdr3_nt
TRBJ1-2 TRBV6-5 once TRBD1 CASISNRGEEGYTF TGTGCCAGCATTTCGAACAGGGGGGAAGAAGGCTACACCTTC
TRBJ1-5 TRBV11-2 few TRBD1 CASSPDRDNQPQHF TGTGCCAGCAGCCCGGACAGGGATAACCAGCCCCAGCATTTT
TRBJ1-2 TRBV6-5 - - CASSYTAPRDGYTF TGTGCCAGCAGTTACACCGCCCCCAGGGATGGCTACACCTTC
TRBJ2-3 TRBV10-1 once TRBD2 CASSGRTSGGATDTQYF TGCGCCAGCAGTGGACGGACTAGCGGGGGGGCCACAGATACGCAGTATTTT
TRBJ2-3 TRBV13 - TRBD1 CASSLAVTGGTDTQYF TGTGCCAGCAGCTTAGCCGTGACAGGGGGCACAGATACGCAGTATTTT
TRBJ2-5 TRBV5-6 - - CASSLAGGQETQYF TGTGCCAGCAGCTTGGCCGGGGGACAAGAGACCCAGTACTTC
TRBJ2-5 TRBV28 once - CASSYEGGIKTQYF TGTGCCAGCAGCTATGAGGGGGGGATTAAGACCCAGTACTTC
TRBJ1-5 TRBV21-1 - - CASSKRGRDLWEPQHF TGTGCCAGCAGCAAAAGGGGGAGGGACCTTTGGGAGCCCCAGCATTTT
TRBJ1-2 TRBV3-1/TRBV3-2 - - CASSSHEAAGPYGYTF TGTGCCAGCAGCTCACATGAGGCGGCAGGGCCGTATGGCTACACCTTC
TRBJ2-3 TRBV5-1 - - CASSLTGNEDTQYF TGCGCCAGCAGCTTGACAGGGAATGAGGATACGCAGTATTTT
TRBJ2-5 TRBV5-1 - - CASYLGGAQETQYF TGCGCCAGCTACCTCGGGGGTGCGCAAGAGACCCAGTACTTC
TRBJ1-5 TRBV18 few TRBD1 CASSPMPGQVNQPQHF TGTGCCAGCTCACCCATGCCGGGACAGGTTAATCAGCCCCAGCATTTT
TRBJ2-2 TRBV21-1 - - CASSKSGGTGPNTGELFF TGTGCCAGCAGCAAAAGTGGGGGGACAGGGCCGAACACCGGGGAGCTGTTTTTT
TRBJ2-1 TRBV30 - TRBD2 CAWSVQRGGWAYNEQFF TGTGCCTGGAGTGTCCAGCGGGGAGGTTGGGCCTACAATGAGCAGTTCTTC
TRBJ1-5 TRBV5-1 many TRBD1 CASSPTGDLRQPQHF TGCGCCAGCAGCCCTACAGGGGACCTCCGGCAGCCCCAGCATTTT
TRBJ2-7 TRBV7-6 - - CASSYNRVPRYEQYF TGTGCCAGCAGCTATAACAGGGTCCCCAGGTACGAGCAGTACTTC
TRBJ2-5 TRBV2 - - CASTREETQYF TGTGCCAGCACCAGGGAAGAGACCCAGTACTTC
TRBJ2-7 TRBV7-9 - - CASSSPLEGKYEQYF TGTGCCAGCAGCTCCCCGCTGGAGGGGAAGTACGAGCAGTACTTC
TRBJ2-7 TRBV5-4 - TRBD1 CASSSTGEPYEQYF TGTGCCAGCAGCTCAACAGGGGAACCCTACGAGCAGTACTTC
TRBJ2-7 TRBV5-1 - TRBD2 CASSLLGTSGDYEQYF TGCGCCAGCAGCTTGCTTGGGACTAGCGGGGACTACGAGCAGTACTTC
TRBJ2-7 TRBV11-2 - - CASSNQGGWAYEQYF TGTGCCAGCAGCAACCAGGGTGGATGGGCCTACGAGCAGTACTTC
TRBJ1-5 TRBV7-2 - TRBD1 CASSLGGTDNPPQHF TGTGCCAGCAGCTTAGGTGGGACAGATAACCCGCCCCAGCATTTT
TRBJ1-1 TRBV10-2 - TRBD1 CASSAQGRTEAFF TGCGCCAGCAGTGCACAGGGGAGGACTGAAGCTTTCTTT
TRBJ2-7 TRBV12-3/TRBV12-4 - - CASSLWAAREQYF TGTGCCAGCAGTTTATGGGCAGCTCGAGAGCAGTACTTC
TRBJ1-1 TRBV28 - - CASSLPQTGGAFF TGTGCCAGCAGTTTGCCTCAGACAGGTGGGGCTTTCTTT
TRBJ1-1 TRBV28 - - CASSPTPVQRQAFF TGTGCCAGCAGTCCAACTCCGGTACAGAGACAAGCTTTCTTT
TRBJ2-4 TRBV30 - - CAWSVKGIGSKNIQYF TGTGCCTGGAGTGTGAAAGGAATCGGGTCCAAAAACATTCAGTACTTC
TRBJ1-3 TRBV7-2 once - CASSFPRVGGNTIYF TGTGCCAGCAGCTTCCCCAGGGTGGGGGGAAACACCATATATTTT
TRBJ2-7 TRBV9 - TRBD1 CASSPAGGAGEQYF TGTGCCAGCAGCCCCGCAGGGGGCGCGGGCGAGCAGTACTTC
TRBJ2-3 TRBV11-2 - TRBD1 CASRSTTGGVADTQYF TGTGCCAGCAGATCTACGACAGGGGGCGTCGCAGATACGCAGTATTTT
TRBJ1-4 TRBV3-1/TRBV3-2 - - CASSQSATNEKLFF TGTGCCAGCAGCCAATCCGCAACTAATGAAAAACTGTTTTTT
TRBJ2-1 TRBV11-3 once - CASSRTWEASRGEQFF TGTGCCAGCAGCCGTACCTGGGAGGCCTCGCGGGGCGAGCAGTTCTTC
TRBJ1-5 TRBV7-9 - - CASRRFGAAYSNQPQHF TGTGCCAGCAGAAGGTTTGGGGCGGCCTATAGCAATCAGCCCCAGCATTTT
TRBJ2-1 TRBV11-3 - TRBD2 CASSLGLAGENEQFF TGTGCCAGCAGCTTAGGCCTAGCGGGAGAGAATGAGCAGTTCTTC
TRBJ1-1 TRBV7-2 once TRBD1 CASSFKGGVNTEAFF TGTGCCAGCAGCTTCAAAGGGGGCGTAAACACTGAAGCTTTCTTT
TRBJ1-2 TRBV18 - - CASSYEEVYGYTF TGTGCCAGCTCTTACGAGGAGGTCTATGGCTACACCTTC
TRBJ2-3 TRBV18 - - CASSPRASTDTQYF TGTGCCAGCTCACCGAGGGCTAGCACAGATACGCAGTATTTT
TRBJ2-2 TRBV3-1/TRBV3-2 - TRBD1 CASSQDRFPGQGSGELFF TGTGCCAGCAGCCAAGATCGGTTTCCGGGACAGGGGTCCGGGGAGCTGTTTTTT
TRBJ2-7 TRBV10-1 once - CASALGSGEQYF TGCGCCAGCGCCCTGGGCTCGGGGGAGCAGTACTTC
TRBJ2-7 TRBV6-5 - TRBD2 CASSYERGGAYEQYF TGTGCCAGCAGTTACGAGCGGGGGGGAGCCTACGAGCAGTACTTC
TRBJ2-5 TRBV2 once - CASTGDILGPQYF TGTGCCAGCACCGGGGACATACTTGGGCCCCAGTACTTC
TRBJ1-2 TRBV2 - - CASDRPREYGYTF TGTGCCAGCGATCGACCCCGGGAGTATGGCTACACCTTC
TRBJ2-1 TRBV27 - TRBD2 CASSLSSGSDVGYNEQFF TGTGCCAGCAGTTTATCTAGCGGGAGTGATGTTGGGTACAATGAGCAGTTCTTC
TRBJ1-5 TRBV6-5 - TRBD1 CASSYTDRDPDQPQHF TGTGCCAGCAGTTACACCGACAGGGATCCTGATCAGCCCCAGCATTTT
TRBJ2-7 TRBV28 once - CASSPPLRVRLYEQYF TGTGCCAGCAGCCCTCCGCTCAGGGTCAGATTATACGAGCAGTACTTC
TRBJ1-1 TRBV5-8 once - CASSPWGRGSGEAFF TGTGCCAGCAGCCCCTGGGGCAGGGGAAGTGGTGAAGCTTTCTTT
TRBJ2-3 TRBV6-6 - - CASSSDTQYF TGTGCCAGCAGCTCAGATACGCAGTATTTT
TRBJ2-7 TRBV6-1 - - CASSDPDSFLLYF TGTGCCAGCAGTGATCCCGACAGCTTTTTGCTGTACTTC
TRBJ2-3 TRBV10-1 - - CASSESVTGLRTQYF TGCGCCAGCAGTGAGTCGGTGACTGGTTTGAGGACGCAGTATTTT
TRBJ2-7 TRBV7-9 - - CASSREFYEQYF TGTGCCAGCAGTCGGGAATTCTACGAGCAGTACTTC
TRBJ1-4 TRBV3-1/TRBV3-2 - - CASSQAQGINEKLFF TGTGCCAGCAGCCAAGCCCAGGGAATAAATGAAAAACTGTTTTTT